This entry features one TCR beta chain sequence. No antigen is known for it. A read error is likely here: a far larger clone is one base away. CDR3 length equals 11 residues. The germline V gene encodes CDR1 SEHNR and CDR2 FQNEAQ (reference sequence). Trimming cost V 4 bases and J 2 bases, with 3 bases left between them. The data derive from a study of T cell repertoires in cytomegalovirus infection. Broader study findings: Totalled public TCR beta family frequency picked out people who carried CMV plus the relevant HLA.

Each CDR3 protein is one row after TCRdb ran MiXCR on the reads. The profile shows approximately 550,000 distinct CDR3 sequences, 16% of them singletons. The specimen was CD8+ T cells from PBMCs. The gene calls are TRBV7-9 and TRBJ2-7; no clear D. The source of this sequence is a human donor in good health (CMV status not recorded). Some clones in this sample may be carry-over from other donors' samples. Here the CDR3 DNA reads TGTGCCAGCAGCTGGACCTACGAGCAGTACTTC. Translating it yields CASSWTYEQYF.